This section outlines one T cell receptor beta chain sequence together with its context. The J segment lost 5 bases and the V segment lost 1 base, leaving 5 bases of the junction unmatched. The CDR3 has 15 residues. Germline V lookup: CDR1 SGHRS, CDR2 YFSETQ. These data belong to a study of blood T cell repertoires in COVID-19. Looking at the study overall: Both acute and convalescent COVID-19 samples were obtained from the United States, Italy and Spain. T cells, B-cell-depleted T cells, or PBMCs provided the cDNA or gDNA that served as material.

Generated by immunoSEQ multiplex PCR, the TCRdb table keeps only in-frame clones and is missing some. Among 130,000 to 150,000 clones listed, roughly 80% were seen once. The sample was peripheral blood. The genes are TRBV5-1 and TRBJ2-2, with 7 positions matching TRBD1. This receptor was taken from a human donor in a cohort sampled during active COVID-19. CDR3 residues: CASSLRTGETGELFF. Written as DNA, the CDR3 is TGCGCCAGCAGCTTGAGAACAGGGGAAACCGGGGAGCTGTTTTTT.